A selection of T cell receptor beta chains follows, all from one sample in a study of Graves' ophthalmopathy and Graves' hyperthyroidism. TCRdb passed the multiplex PCR reads through MiXCR, listing each CDR3 protein once. The data contain some 380,000 distinct CDR3 sequences, approximately 15% of them seen just once; the ten biggest clones take up around 7%. The sequenced material came from peripheral blood. Receptors originate from a young woman with stable Graves' hyperthyroidism. CDR3s include the opening cysteine and the closing phenylalanine or tryptophan. Fields, in order: J gene, D gene, V gene, clone size, CDR3 DNA, CDR3 protein. A D gene is named only where the DNA matches it firmly. Not every row has a clone size; where given, it reads once, few, many or a size class.

TRBJ1-1 | TRBD1 | TRBV9 | . | TGTGCCAGCAGCGGAACAGGGGCGGGCACTGAAGCTTTCTTT | CASSGTGAGTEAFF
TRBJ1-2 | . | TRBV12-3/TRBV12-4 | . | TGTGCCAGCAGTTTAGGGGAGCGGGGTCCCACCTATGGCTACACCTTC | CASSLGERGPTYGYTF
TRBJ1-2 | TRBD1 | TRBV6-1 | many | TGTGCCAGCAGTGAAAGACAGGGGGCGATTAACGTACACTATGGCTACACCTTC | CASSERQGAINVHYGYTF
TRBJ2-2 | . | TRBV5-6 | . | TGTGCCAGCAGCCGAGACGATACCGGGGAGCTGTTTTTT | CASSRDDTGELFF
TRBJ2-5 | . | TRBV7-8 | . | TGTGCCAGCAGCTTGGGAGGGGGCCTAGGGCAAGAGACCCAGTACTTC | CASSLGGGLGQETQYF
TRBJ2-2 | . | TRBV3-1 | . | TGTGCCAGCAGCCAGGGGACCGGGGAGCTGTTTTTT | CASSQGTGELFF
TRBJ1-2 | TRBD1 | TRBV7-8 | many | TGTGCCAGCAGCTTAGCCCGGGACAGGTTCTATGGCTACACCTTC | CASSLARDRFYGYTF
TRBJ1-1 | . | TRBV12-3/TRBV12-4 | many | TGTGCCAGCAACCGGCGGGAGGGACTAAACACTGAAGCTTTCTTT | CASNRREGLNTEAFF
TRBJ1-1 | . | TRBV9 | . | TGTGCCAGCAGCCACACGGGGGGCGATTATACTGAAGCTTTCTTT | CASSHTGGDYTEAFF
TRBJ1-2 | TRBD1 | TRBV7-9 | . | TGTGCCAGCAGGGACGGGGACAGAAACTATGGCTACACCTTC | CASRDGDRNYGYTF
TRBJ2-2 | . | TRBV6-1 | many | TGTGCCAGCAGCCCATTGCACAGCACCGGGGAGCTGTTTTTT | CASSPLHSTGELFF
TRBJ1-2 | . | TRBV6-1 | many | TGTGCCAGCAAGGACAGTAACTATGCGGGCGGGTACTATGGCTACACCTTC | CASKDSNYAGGYYGYTF
TRBJ2-7 | TRBD2 | TRBV2 | many | TGTGCCAGCAAGTGGGGGGAGGGCGAGCAGTACTTC | CASKWGEGEQYF
TRBJ1-1 | . | TRBV6-5 | . | TGTGCCAGCAGTTTCCTCGACATTGCCGTGAACACTGAGGCTTTCTTT | CASSFLDIAVNTEAFF
TRBJ2-7 | . | TRBV6-5 | many | TGTGCCAGCAGTTATGGGGCAGACTCCTACGAGCAGTACTTC | CASSYGADSYEQYF
TRBJ1-5 | TRBD1 | TRBV7-8 | many | TGTGCCAGCAGCTTAGCACAAGGACAGGTTAGCAATCAGCCCCAGCATTTT | CASSLAQGQVSNQPQHF
TRBJ1-2 | TRBD1 | TRBV11-2 | . | TGTGCCAGCAGGACAGGGCCCTATGGCTACACCTTC | CASRTGPYGYTF
TRBJ1-1 | . | TRBV12-3/TRBV12-4 | many | TGTGCCAGCAAGACGGTAATCGGTAACACTGAAGCTTTCTTT | CASKTVIGNTEAFF
TRBJ1-1 | . | TRBV29-1 | many | TGCAGCCACCTGGACGTAACAGGTGAAGCTTTCTTT | CSHLDVTGEAFF
TRBJ2-3 | TRBD1 | TRBV28 | few | TGTGCCAGCAGTTTGTCCGGGACAGGGCTCACAGATACGCAGTATTTT | CASSLSGTGLTDTQYF
TRBJ1-1 | . | TRBV11-2 | many | TGTGCCAGCAGGTCCGTCGGTGAAGCTTTCTTT | CASRSVGEAFF
TRBJ1-3 | . | TRBV7-8 | many | TGTGCCAGCAGCTCATCACCCGGGACCTCTGGAAACACCATATATTTT | CASSSSPGTSGNTIYF
TRBJ1-1 | . | TRBV7-6 | many | TGTGCCAGCAGCTTAGGGCGGTCGAACACTGAAGCTTTCTTT | CASSLGRSNTEAFF
TRBJ2-2 | . | TRBV6-2/TRBV6-3 | few | TGTGCCAGCAGTTACCCCTTCGCGAACACCGGGGAGCTGTTTTTT | CASSYPFANTGELFF
TRBJ1-2 | TRBD1 | TRBV9 | few | TGTGCCAGCAGCCCTTACTGGACAGGGGCATCTGGCTACACCTTC | CASSPYWTGASGYTF
TRBJ1-6 | TRBD1 | TRBV5-5 | few | TGTGCCAGCGGGTGGGACAGGGGAAATTCACCCCTCCACTTT | CASGWDRGNSPLHF
TRBJ1-1 | . | TRBV6-2/TRBV6-3 | many | TGTGCCAGCAGTTACCACAGGGTTGGGAACACTGAAGCTTTCTTT | CASSYHRVGNTEAFF
TRBJ1-2 | . | TRBV11-1 | many | TGTGCCAGCAGCCCCTACAGAGTAGGTGGCTACACCTTC | CASSPYRVGGYTF
TRBJ2-7 | TRBD1 | TRBV11-2 | once | TGTGCCAGCACCCCTGACAGGGCGGGTGAGCAGTACTTC | CASTPDRAGEQYF
TRBJ1-1 | . | TRBV5-1 | . | TGCGCCAGCAGCGGAGGGGGTCCAGGTATGAACACTGAAGCTTTCTTT | CASSGGGPGMNTEAFF
TRBJ2-5 | TRBD1 | TRBV4-1 | many | TGCGCCAGCAGCCAAGGGGACAGGGGCCAAGAGACCCAGTACTTC | CASSQGDRGQETQYF
TRBJ1-1 | TRBD1 | TRBV6-5 | many | TGTGCCAGCACTAGACAGGGGGTAGGTGAAGCTTTCTTT | CASTRQGVGEAFF
TRBJ2-7 | TRBD2 | TRBV2 | many | TGTGCCAGCAGTGAAGTTGGGACTAGCGTGCACGAGCAGTACTTC | CASSEVGTSVHEQYF
TRBJ2-5 | TRBD1 | TRBV7-9 | . | TGTGCCAGCAGCTTAGCGACAGGGGAGACCCAGTACTTC | CASSLATGETQYF
TRBJ1-5 | TRBD1 | TRBV19 | once | TGTGCCACCGGACAGGGGGCGCCTAGGCCCCAGCATTTT | CATGQGAPRPQHF
TRBJ1-2 | . | TRBV19 | many | TGTGCCAGTAGTATAGCCGGACTCGCCGGTGTAGGCTACACCTTC | CASSIAGLAGVGYTF
TRBJ1-5 | TRBD1 | TRBV10-3 | many | TGTGCCTCCAACGGGGACAGAAATCAGCCCCAGCATTTT | CASNGDRNQPQHF
TRBJ1-5 | . | TRBV19 | many | TGTGCCAGTAGTACCCCTGACAGGAGTGGCAATCAGCCCCAGCATTTT | CASSTPDRSGNQPQHF
TRBJ2-2 | . | TRBV6-2/TRBV6-3 | . | TGTGCCAGCAGAAAAATACTTACGGCGAACACCGGGGAGCTGTTTTTT | CASRKILTANTGELFF